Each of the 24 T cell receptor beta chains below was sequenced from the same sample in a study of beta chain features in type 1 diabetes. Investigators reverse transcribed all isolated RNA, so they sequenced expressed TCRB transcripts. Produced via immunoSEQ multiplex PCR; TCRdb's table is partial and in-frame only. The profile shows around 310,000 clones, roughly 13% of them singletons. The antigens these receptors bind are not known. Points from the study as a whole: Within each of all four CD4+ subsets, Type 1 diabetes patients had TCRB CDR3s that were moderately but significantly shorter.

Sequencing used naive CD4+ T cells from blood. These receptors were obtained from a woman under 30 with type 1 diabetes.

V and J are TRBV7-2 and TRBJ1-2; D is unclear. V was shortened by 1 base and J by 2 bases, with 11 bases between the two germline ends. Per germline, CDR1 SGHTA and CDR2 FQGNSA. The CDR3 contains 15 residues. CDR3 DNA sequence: TGTGCCAGCAGCTTAGGTCCAGGATCGAACTATGGCTACACCTTC. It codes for CASSLGPGSNYGYTF.

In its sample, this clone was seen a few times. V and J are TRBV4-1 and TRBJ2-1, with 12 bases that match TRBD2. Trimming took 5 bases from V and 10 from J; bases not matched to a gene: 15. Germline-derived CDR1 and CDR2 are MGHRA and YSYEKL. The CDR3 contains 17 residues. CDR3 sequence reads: CASSSSHPSGRAEEQFF. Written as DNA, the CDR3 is TGCGCCAGCAGCTCTAGCCATCCTAGCGGGAGGGCGGAGGAGCAGTTCTTC.

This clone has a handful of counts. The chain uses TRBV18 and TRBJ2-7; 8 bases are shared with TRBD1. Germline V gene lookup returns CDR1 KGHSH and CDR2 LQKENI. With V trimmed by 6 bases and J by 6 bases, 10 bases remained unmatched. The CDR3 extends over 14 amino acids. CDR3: CASSQGQGGAEQYF. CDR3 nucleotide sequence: TGTGCCAGCTCCCAAGGACAGGGTGGGGCCGAGCAGTACTTC.

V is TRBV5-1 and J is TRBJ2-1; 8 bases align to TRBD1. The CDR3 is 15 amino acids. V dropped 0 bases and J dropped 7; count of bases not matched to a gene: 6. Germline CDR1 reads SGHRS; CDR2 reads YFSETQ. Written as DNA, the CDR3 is TGCGCCAGCAGCTTGGGGACAGGGAATGGGAATGAGCAGTTCTTC. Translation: CASSLGTGNGNEQFF.

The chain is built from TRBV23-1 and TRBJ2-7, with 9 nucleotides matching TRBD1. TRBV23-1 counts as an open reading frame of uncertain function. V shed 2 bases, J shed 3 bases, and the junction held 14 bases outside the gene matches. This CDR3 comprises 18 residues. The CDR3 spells CASSQRPNGTGSSYEQYV. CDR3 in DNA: TGCGCCAGCAGTCAACGCCCCAACGGGACAGGGAGTAGCTACGAGCAGTACGTC.

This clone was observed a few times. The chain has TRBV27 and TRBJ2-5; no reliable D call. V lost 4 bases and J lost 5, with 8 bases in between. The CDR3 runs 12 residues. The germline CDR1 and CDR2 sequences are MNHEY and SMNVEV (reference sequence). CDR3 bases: TGTGCCAGCAGTTCCCTCGGGGAGACCCAGTACTTC. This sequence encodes CASSSLGETQYF.

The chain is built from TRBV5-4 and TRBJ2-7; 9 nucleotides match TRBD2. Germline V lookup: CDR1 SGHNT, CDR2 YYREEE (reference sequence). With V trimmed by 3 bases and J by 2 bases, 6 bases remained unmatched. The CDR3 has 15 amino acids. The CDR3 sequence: CASSSRTSAAYEQYF. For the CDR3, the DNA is TGTGCCAGCAGCTCCCGGACTAGCGCAGCCTACGAGCAGTACTTC.

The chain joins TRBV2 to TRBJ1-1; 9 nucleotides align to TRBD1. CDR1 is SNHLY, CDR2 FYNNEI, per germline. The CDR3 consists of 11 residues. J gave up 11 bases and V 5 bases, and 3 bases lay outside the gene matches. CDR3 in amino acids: CASSYRGPAFF. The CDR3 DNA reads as TGTGCCAGCAGTTACAGGGGGCCGGCTTTCTTT.

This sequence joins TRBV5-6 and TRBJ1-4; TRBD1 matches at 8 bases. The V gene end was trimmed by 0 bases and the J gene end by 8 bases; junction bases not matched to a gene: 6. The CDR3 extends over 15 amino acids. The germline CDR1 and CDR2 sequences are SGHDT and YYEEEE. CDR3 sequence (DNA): TGTGCCAGCAGCTTGGGGGACAGGAATCGCGAAAAACTGTTTTTT. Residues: CASSLGDRNREKLFF.

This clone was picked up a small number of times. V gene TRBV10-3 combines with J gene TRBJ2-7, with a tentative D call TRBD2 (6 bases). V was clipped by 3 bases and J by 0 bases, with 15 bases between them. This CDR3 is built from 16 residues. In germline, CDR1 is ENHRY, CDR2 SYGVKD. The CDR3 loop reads CAISDGGTDGSYEQYF. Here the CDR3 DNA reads TGTGCCATCAGTGATGGGGGGACGGACGGCTCCTACGAGCAGTACTTC.

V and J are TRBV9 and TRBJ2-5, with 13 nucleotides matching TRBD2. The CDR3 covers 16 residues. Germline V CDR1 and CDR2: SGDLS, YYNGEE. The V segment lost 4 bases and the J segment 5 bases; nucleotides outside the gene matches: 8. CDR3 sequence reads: CASSLGTSGARETQYF. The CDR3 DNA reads TGTGCCAGCAGCCTAGGGACTAGCGGGGCCCGGGAGACCCAGTACTTC. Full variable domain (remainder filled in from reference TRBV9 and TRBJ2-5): DSGVTQTPKHLITATGQRVTLRCSPRSGDLSVYWYQQSLDQGLQFLIQYYNGEERAKGNILERFSAQQFPDLHSELNLSSLELGDSALYFCASSLGTSGARETQYFGPGTRLLVL.

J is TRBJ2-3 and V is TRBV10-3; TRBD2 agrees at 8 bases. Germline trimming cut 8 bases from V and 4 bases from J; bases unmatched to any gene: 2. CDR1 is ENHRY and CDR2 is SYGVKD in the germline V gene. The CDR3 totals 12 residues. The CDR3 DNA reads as TGTGCCATCGCGGGACTAGCAGATACGCAGTATTTT. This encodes CAIAGLADTQYF.

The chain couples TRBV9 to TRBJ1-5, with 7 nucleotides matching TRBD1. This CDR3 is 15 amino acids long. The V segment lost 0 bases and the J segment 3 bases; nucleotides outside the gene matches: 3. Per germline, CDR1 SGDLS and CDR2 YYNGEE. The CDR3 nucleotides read TGTGCCAGCAGCGTAGGACAGGGCGACAATCAGCCCCAGCATTTT. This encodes CASSVGQGDNQPQHF.

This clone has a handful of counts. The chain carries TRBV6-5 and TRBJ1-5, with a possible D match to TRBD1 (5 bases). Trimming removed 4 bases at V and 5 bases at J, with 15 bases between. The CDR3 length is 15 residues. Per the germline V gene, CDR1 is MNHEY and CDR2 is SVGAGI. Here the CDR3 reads CASSSGDPADQPQHF. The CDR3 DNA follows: TGTGCCAGCAGTTCGGGGGACCCTGCGGATCAGCCCCAGCATTTT.

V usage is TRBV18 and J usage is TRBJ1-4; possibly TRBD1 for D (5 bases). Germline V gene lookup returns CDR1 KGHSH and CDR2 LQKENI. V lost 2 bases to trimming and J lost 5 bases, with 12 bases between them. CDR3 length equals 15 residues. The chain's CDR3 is CASSPGRGENEKLFF. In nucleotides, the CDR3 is TGTGCCAGCTCACCAGGAAGGGGTGAGAATGAAAAACTGTTTTTT.

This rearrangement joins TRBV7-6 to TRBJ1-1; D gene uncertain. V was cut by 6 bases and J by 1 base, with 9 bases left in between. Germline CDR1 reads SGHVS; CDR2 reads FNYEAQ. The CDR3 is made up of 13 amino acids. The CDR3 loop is CASRVTQNTEAFF. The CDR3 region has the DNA TGTGCCAGCAGGGTTACACAGAACACTGAAGCTTTCTTT. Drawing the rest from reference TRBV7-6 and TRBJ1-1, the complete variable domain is GAGVSQSPRYKVTKRGQDVALRCDPISGHVSLYWYRQALGQGPEFLTYFNYEAQQDKSGLPNDRFSAERPEGSISTLTIQRTEQRDSAMYRCASRVTQNTEAFFGQGTRLTVV.

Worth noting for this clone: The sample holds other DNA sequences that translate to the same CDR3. The chain's CDR3 is CAWSGGGRETQYF. CDR3 DNA: TGTGCCTGGAGTGGAGGGGGTAGGGAGACCCAGTACTTC. The chain is built from TRBV30 and TRBJ2-5; perhaps TRBD1 as D (6 bases). The CDR3 contains 13 residues. In germline, CDR1 is GTSNPN, CDR2 SVGIG (reference sequence). Trimming took 1 base from V and 5 from J, leaving 11 bases between them. Full variable domain (rest looked up from reference TRBV30 and TRBJ2-5): SQTIHQWPATLVQPVGSPLSLECTVEGTSNPNLYWYRQAAGRGLQLLFYSVGIGQISSEVPQNLSASRPQDRQFILSSKKLLLSDSGFYLCAWSGGGRETQYFGPGTRLLVL.

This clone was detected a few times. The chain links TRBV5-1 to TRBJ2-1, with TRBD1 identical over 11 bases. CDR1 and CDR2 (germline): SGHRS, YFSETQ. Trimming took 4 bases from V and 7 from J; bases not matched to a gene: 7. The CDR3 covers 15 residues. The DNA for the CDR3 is TGCGCCAGCAGCCATGGGACAGGGGGTATGAATGAGCAGTTCTTC. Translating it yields CASSHGTGGMNEQFF.

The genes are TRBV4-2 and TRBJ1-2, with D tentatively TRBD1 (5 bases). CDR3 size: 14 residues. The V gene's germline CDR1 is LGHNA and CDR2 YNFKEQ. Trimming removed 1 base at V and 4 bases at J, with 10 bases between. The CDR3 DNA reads TGTGCCAGCAGCCAAGTTGGGCAGGGCTATGGCTACACCTTC. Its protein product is CASSQVGQGYGYTF.

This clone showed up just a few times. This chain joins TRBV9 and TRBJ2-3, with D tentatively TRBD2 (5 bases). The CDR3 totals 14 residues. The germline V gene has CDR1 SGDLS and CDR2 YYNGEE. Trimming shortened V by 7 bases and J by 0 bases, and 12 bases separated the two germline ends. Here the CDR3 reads CASGRASSTDTQYF. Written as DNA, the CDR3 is TGTGCCAGCGGCCGGGCTAGCAGCACAGATACGCAGTATTTT.

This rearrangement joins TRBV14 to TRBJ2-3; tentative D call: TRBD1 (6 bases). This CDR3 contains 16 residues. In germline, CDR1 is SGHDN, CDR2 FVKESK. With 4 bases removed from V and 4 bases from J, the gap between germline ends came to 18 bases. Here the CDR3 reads CASSREMTGWADTQYF. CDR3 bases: TGTGCCAGCAGCCGAGAGATGACAGGTTGGGCAGATACGCAGTATTTT. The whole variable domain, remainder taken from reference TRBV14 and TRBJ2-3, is EAGVTQFPSHSVIEKGQTVTLRCDPISGHDNLYWYRRVMGKEIKFLLHFVKESKQDESGMPNNRFLAERTGGTYSTLKVQPAELEDSGVYFCASSREMTGWADTQYFGPGTRLTVL.

This CDR3 is CSAAPASGRSETQYF. The CDR3 DNA reads as TGCAGCGCCGCCCCGGCTAGCGGGAGGTCAGAGACCCAGTACTTC. V gene TRBV29-1 combines with J gene TRBJ2-5; 11 bases are shared with TRBD2. Germline-derived CDR1 and CDR2 are SQVTM and ANQGSEA. The CDR3 totals 15 residues. J was trimmed by 4 bases and V by 7 bases; bases with no gene match: 11.

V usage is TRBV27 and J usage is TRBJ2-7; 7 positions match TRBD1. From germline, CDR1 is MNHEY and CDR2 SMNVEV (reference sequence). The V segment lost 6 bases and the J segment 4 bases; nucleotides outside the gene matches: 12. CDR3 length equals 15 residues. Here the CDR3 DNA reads TGTGCCAGCAGCCCAGTCCAGTACAGGGGTTACGAGCAGTACTTC. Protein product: CASSPVQYRGYEQYF.

The CDR3 sequence: CASSYRREGEQFF. The CDR3 coding sequence is TGTGCCAGCAGTTATAGGCGGGAGGGCGAGCAGTTCTTC. The chain couples TRBV7-2 to TRBJ2-1; TRBD2 aligns across 9 bases. This CDR3 has 13 amino acids. V dropped 6 bases and J dropped 10; count of bases not matched to a gene: 7. Germline V gene data show CDR1 as SGHTA and CDR2 as FQGNSA.